What follows is one T cell receptor beta chain and its context. As yet, its antigen is unknown. TCRdb called the reads again in MiXCR, with one record for every CDR3 protein. The repertoire holds 310,000 or so distinct CDR3 sequences, with roughly 25% as singletons. The source of the sample is a study of T cell repertoires in cytomegalovirus infection. Across the study: Recently identified HLA-C-restricted and well-studied HLA-B-restricted CMV epitopes were used. Public signatures in TCR beta pointed to CMV infection and matching HLA type. General study points: Dominating the ex vivo response were TCR beta clonotypes that were CMV-specific and HLA-C-restricted. The cumulative frequency of public TCR beta families distinguished individuals who carried CMV together with the relevant HLA.

In germline, CDR1 is SGHAT, CDR2 FQNNGV. Trimming stripped 5 bases from V and 3 bases from J, with 16 bases between. This CDR3 comprises 15 residues. This TCR came from a human donor in good health (CMV status not recorded). Some clones in this sample may be carry-over from other donors' samples. This sample comprised cultured PBMCs, obtained from culture after CMV antigen stimulation. This chain uses TRBV11-2 with TRBJ1-1; D is possibly TRBD1 (5 bases). The CDR3 coding sequence is TGTGCCAGCAGCCCGTATACAGGAGAGGACACTGAAGCTTTCTTT. This encodes CASSPYTGEDTEAFF.